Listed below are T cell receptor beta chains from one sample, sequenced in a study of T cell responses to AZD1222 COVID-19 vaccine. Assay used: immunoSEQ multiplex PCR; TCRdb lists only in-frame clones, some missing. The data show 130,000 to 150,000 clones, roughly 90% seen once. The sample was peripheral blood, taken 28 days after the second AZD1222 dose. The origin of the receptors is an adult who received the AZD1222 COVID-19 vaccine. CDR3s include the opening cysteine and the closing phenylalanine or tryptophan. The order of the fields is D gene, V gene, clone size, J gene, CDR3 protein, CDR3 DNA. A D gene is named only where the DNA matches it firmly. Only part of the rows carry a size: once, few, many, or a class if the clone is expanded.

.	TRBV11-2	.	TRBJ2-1	CASSPSYYYNEQFF	TGTGCCAGCAGCCCAAGCTACTACTACAATGAGCAGTTCTTC
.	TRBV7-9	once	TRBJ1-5	CASSLRAPGRDQPQHF	TGTGCCAGCAGCTTAAGGGCCCCAGGGAGGGATCAGCCCCAGCATTTT
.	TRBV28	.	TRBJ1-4	CASSLEPNEKLFF	TGTGCCAGCAGCTTAGAACCAAATGAAAAACTGTTTTTT
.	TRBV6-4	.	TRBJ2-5	CASSRQGGTQETQYF	TGTGCCAGCAGTAGGCAGGGGGGAACTCAAGAGACCCAGTACTTC
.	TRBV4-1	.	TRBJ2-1	CASSHVKNEQFF	TGCGCCAGCAGCCACGTGAAAAATGAGCAGTTCTTC
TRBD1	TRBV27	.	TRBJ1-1	CASSRQGDEAFF	TGTGCCAGCAGCAGACAGGGGGACGAAGCTTTCTTT
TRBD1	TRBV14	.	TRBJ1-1	CASSQVRDRRTEAFF	TGTGCCAGCAGCCAAGTTCGGGACAGGCGGACTGAAGCTTTCTTT
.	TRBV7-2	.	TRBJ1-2	CASSSQGGAVTNYGYTF	TGTGCCAGCAGCTCACAAGGGGGAGCAGTGACTAACTATGGCTACACCTTC
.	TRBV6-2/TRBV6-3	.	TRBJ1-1	CASSYSSDMNTEAFF	TGTGCCAGCAGTTACTCATCGGACATGAACACTGAAGCTTTCTTT
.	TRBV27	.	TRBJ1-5	CASSSQGSNQPQHF	TGTGCCAGCAGTTCACAGGGTAGCAATCAGCCCCAGCATTTT
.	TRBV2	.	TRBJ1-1	CASSVGRGNTEAFF	TGTGCCAGCAGTGTGGGCAGAGGGAACACTGAAGCTTTCTTT
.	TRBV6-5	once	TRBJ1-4	CATARTRYNEKLFF	TGTGCCACCGCCCGAACCCGGTATAATGAAAAACTGTTTTTT
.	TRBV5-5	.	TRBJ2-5	CASSPISGDQETQYF	TGTGCCAGCAGCCCTATCTCTGGGGATCAAGAGACCCAGTACTTC
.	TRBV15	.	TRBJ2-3	CATGTGDGTDTQYF	TGTGCCACGGGGACTGGAGACGGGACAGATACGCAGTATTTT
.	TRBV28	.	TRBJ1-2	CASSGGRGYTF	TGTGCCAGCAGTGGGGGACGTGGCTACACCTTC
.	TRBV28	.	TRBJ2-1	CASTYNEQFF	TGTGCCAGCACTTACAATGAGCAGTTCTTC
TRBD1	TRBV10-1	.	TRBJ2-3	CASSDGDRRARTDTQYF	TGCGCCAGCAGTGACGGGGACAGGCGGGCTCGCACAGATACGCAGTATTTT
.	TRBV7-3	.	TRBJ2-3	CASSPGEWGTDTQYF	TGTGCCAGCAGCCCGGGGGAGTGGGGTACAGATACGCAGTATTTT
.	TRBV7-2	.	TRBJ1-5	CASSLARNQPQHF	TGTGCCAGCAGCTTAGCCCGGAATCAGCCCCAGCATTTT
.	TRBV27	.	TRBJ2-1	CASTLAKSFRNEQFF	TGTGCCAGCACCCTGGCAAAGTCCTTCAGGAATGAGCAGTTCTTC
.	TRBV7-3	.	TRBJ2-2	CASSLTWAGAMNTGELFF	TGTGCCAGCAGCTTAACTTGGGCGGGGGCTATGAACACCGGGGAGCTGTTTTTT
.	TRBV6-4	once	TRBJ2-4	CASISKPAKNIQYF	TGTGCCAGCATTTCTAAACCGGCCAAAAACATTCAGTACTTC
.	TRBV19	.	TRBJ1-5	CASSITGGDRNQPQHF	TGTGCCAGTAGTATTACGGGGGGTGACCGCAATCAGCCCCAGCATTTT
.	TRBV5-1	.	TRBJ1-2	CASSLGSLGVAYGYTF	TGCGCCAGCAGCTTGGGATCTCTTGGGGTGGCCTATGGCTACACCTTC
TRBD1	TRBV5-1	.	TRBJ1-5	CASSRTGGGDQPQHF	TGCGCCAGCAGCAGGACAGGGGGAGGGGACCAGCCCCAGCATTTT
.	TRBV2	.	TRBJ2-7	CASSEALDYEQYF	TGTGCCAGCAGTGAAGCGCTTGACTACGAGCAGTACTTC
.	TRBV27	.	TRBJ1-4	CASSFKYGARLFEKLFF	TGTGCCAGCAGTTTTAAGTACGGGGCGCGATTATTCGAAAAACTGTTTTTT
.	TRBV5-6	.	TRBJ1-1	CASSLFDMGTEAFF	TGTGCCAGCAGCTTGTTTGACATGGGCACTGAAGCTTTCTTT
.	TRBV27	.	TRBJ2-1	CASSLYPDSYNEQFF	TGTGCCAGCAGTTTATATCCGGACTCCTACAATGAGCAGTTCTTC